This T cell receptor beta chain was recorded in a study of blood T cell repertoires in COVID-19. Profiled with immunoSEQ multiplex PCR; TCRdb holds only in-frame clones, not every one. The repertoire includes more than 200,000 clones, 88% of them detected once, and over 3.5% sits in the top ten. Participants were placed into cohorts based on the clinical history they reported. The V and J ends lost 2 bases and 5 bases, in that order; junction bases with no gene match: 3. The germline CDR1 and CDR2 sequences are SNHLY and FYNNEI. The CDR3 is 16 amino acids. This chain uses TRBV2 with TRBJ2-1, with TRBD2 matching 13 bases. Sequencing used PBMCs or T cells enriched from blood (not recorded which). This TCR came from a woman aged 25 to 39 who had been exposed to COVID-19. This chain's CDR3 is CASSERLAGGNNEQFF. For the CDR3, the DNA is TGTGCCAGCAGTGAAAGACTAGCGGGGGGAAACAATGAGCAGTTCTTC.